This TCR beta chain was recorded in a study of blood T cell repertoires in COVID-19. Overall study context: PBMCs, B-cell-depleted T cells, or T cells were the source of the cDNA or gDNA that made up the material.

The study recruited people aged roughly 18 to 89 years across about two dozen US areas. Profiled with immunoSEQ multiplex PCR; TCRdb holds only in-frame clones, not every one. The data show about 480,000 clones, around nine tenths seen once. This clone was detected once. V trimming: 5 bases; J trimming: 0 bases; junction bases outside the gene matches: 5. The V gene's germline CDR1 is LGHDT and CDR2 YNNKEL (reference sequence). This CDR3 is 16 amino acids long. The specimen sequenced was PBMCs or T cells enriched from blood (not recorded which). The receptor was isolated from a woman between 40 and 55 years old who had recovered from COVID-19. V is TRBV3-1 (or the pseudogene TRBV3-2) and J is TRBJ1-1; TRBD1 matches at 11 bases. CDR3 bases: TGTGCCAGCAGCGCAGGGACAGGGGGTCTGAACACTGAAGCTTTCTTT. Protein: CASSAGTGGLNTEAFF.